What follows are 28 T cell receptor beta chains derived from one specimen sequenced in a study of response to subunit inactivated influenza vaccine. TCRdb fed the RT-PCR reads into MiXCR, producing one record per CDR3 protein. This sample has hundreds of thousands of distinct CDR3 sequences, with around 15% found just once. The specimen was PBMCs from blood, collected less than 15 days before vaccination. The receptors were gathered from a man between 45 and 60 years old who received an inactivated influenza vaccine.

A few counts support this clonotype. The chain recombines TRBV29-1 with TRBJ1-1, with D uncertain. Germline CDR1 is SQVTM and CDR2 is ANQGSEA. The CDR3 totals 11 residues. V was shortened by 4 bases and J by 4 bases, with 7 bases between the two germline ends. DNA for the CDR3: TGCAGCGTTGCCCGATCCACTGAAGCTTTCTTT. Its translation is CSVARSTEAFF.

The chain links TRBV4-3 to TRBJ2-5; 11 positions match TRBD2. Germline loops: CDR1 LGHNA, CDR2 YSLEER. V dropped 4 bases and J dropped 6; count of bases not matched to a gene: 4. CDR3 size: 14 residues. The CDR3 region is CASSRGTSGQTQYF. The CDR3 DNA is TGCGCCAGCAGCCGAGGGACTAGCGGCCAGACCCAGTACTTC.

The chain uses TRBV10-2 and TRBJ2-3; tentatively, D is TRBD2 (6 bases). This CDR3 has 14 amino acids. Trimming took off 8 bases at V and 1 base at J, with 13 bases between the two ends. Germline-derived CDR1 and CDR2 are WSHSY and SAAADI. The CDR3 here is CASVGRTRTDTQYF. The CDR3 DNA reads as TGCGCCAGCGTGGGGAGGACACGCACAGATACGCAGTATTTT.

This clonotype was seen only a few times. This chain links TRBV12-3 or TRBV12-4 with TRBJ2-3; D is unclear. The CDR3 extends over 11 amino acids. Between the trimmed V and J ends, which lost 6 bases and 6 bases, there was a span of 7 bases. The CDR3 DNA sequence: TGTGCCAGCAGCCATCCGGATACGCAGTATTTT. Translated, it gives CASSHPDTQYF.

This clonotype was detected a few times. The chain is built from TRBV28 and TRBJ2-3; a possible D gene is TRBD2 (5 bases). This CDR3 has 15 residues. Germline CDR1 and CDR2: MDHEN and SYDVKM. Trimming removed 6 bases at V and 3 bases at J, with 16 bases between. The chain's CDR3 is CASRPRGKGTDTQYF. The CDR3 DNA reads as TGTGCCAGCAGGCCGAGAGGGAAGGGTACAGATACGCAGTATTTT. The full variable domain, with the rest looked up from reference TRBV28 and TRBJ2-3, is DVKVTQSSRYLVKRTGEKVFLECVQDMDHENMFWYRQDPGLGLRLIYFSYDVKMKEKGDIPEGYSVSREKKERFSLILESASTNQTSMYLCASRPRGKGTDTQYFGPGTRLTVL.

The V gene is TRBV9, the J gene TRBJ2-7, with 12 bases matching TRBD2. This CDR3 is 15 amino acids long. V gave up 3 bases and J gave up 2 bases; unmatched junction bases: 3. Germline loops: CDR1 SGDLS, CDR2 YYNGEE. This CDR3 reads CASSGASGRAYEQYF. The CDR3 region has the DNA TGTGCCAGCAGCGGAGCTAGCGGGAGGGCCTACGAGCAGTACTTC.

This chain uses TRBV4-3 with TRBJ2-3; 12 nucleotides agree with TRBD2. The ends lost 3 bases at V and 5 bases at J; junction bases unmatched: 9. From germline, CDR1 is LGHNA and CDR2 YSLEER. There are 17 residues in the CDR3. The DNA for the CDR3 is TGCGCCAGCAGCCAGGACCCTAGCGGGGGGGCCGGAGATACGCAGTATTTT. Amino acids: CASSQDPSGGAGDTQYF.

This clonotype was seen only a few times. The chain employs TRBV5-1 and TRBJ2-7; D remains unclear. The V end was cut by 4 bases, the J end by 3 bases, with 11 bases between. CDR1 SGHRS and CDR2 YFSETQ come from the germline V gene. The CDR3 is 13 amino acids. CDR3 nucleotide sequence: TGCGCCAGCAGCAGAACACCCCGCTACGAGCAGTACTTC. This sequence encodes CASSRTPRYEQYF.

In this sample, this clonotype turned up a few times. This rearrangement joins TRBV11-2 to TRBJ2-1, with D uncertain. Trimming cost V 3 bases and J 10 bases, with 7 bases left between them. The CDR3 consists of 11 residues. Germline V gene data show CDR1 as SGHAT and CDR2 as FQNNGV. This CDR3 is CASSLVQEQFF. CDR3 bases: TGTGCCAGCAGCTTGGTCCAGGAGCAGTTCTTC.

V usage is TRBV23-1 and J usage is TRBJ2-3; 10 nucleotides align to TRBD1. TRBV23-1 is given ORF status, its function remaining uncertain. This CDR3 contains 18 residues. Trimming at V came to 2 bases and at J to 0 bases, leaving 8 bases not matched to a gene. CDR3 in amino acids: CASSQDRDRGYSTDTQYF. Written as DNA, the CDR3 is TGCGCCAGCAGTCAAGACCGGGACAGGGGTTATAGCACAGATACGCAGTATTTT.

V usage is TRBV18 and J usage is TRBJ2-7, with D perhaps TRBD2 (5 bases). V was pared by 5 bases and J by 7 bases, with 18 bases between. The CDR3 contains 14 residues. Germline V gives CDR1 KGHSH, CDR2 LQKENI. The CDR3 loop reads CASSASQRTREQYF. The CDR3 DNA follows: TGTGCCAGCTCAGCCTCTCAGCGGACTCGGGAGCAGTACTTC.

This clonotype was detected a few times. The chain uses TRBV18 and TRBJ1-4; possibly TRBD1 for D (5 bases). Trimming cost V 3 bases and J 0 bases, with 11 bases left between them. The CDR3 covers 16 residues. Germline V gene data show CDR1 as KGHSH and CDR2 as LQKENI. The DNA for the CDR3 is TGTGCCAGCTCACCCCAGGACATATCAACTAATGAAAAACTGTTTTTT. Its translation is CASSPQDISTNEKLFF.

V is TRBV7-2 and J is TRBJ2-7; the D call may be TRBD1 or TRBD2 (6 bases each). This CDR3 has 14 amino acids. Trimming removed 4 bases at V and 2 bases at J, with 12 bases between. The germline CDR1 and CDR2 sequences are SGHTA and FQGNSA. CDR3 in DNA: TGTGCCAGCAGCTCCCCGGGGGCTACCTACGAGCAGTACTTC. This encodes CASSSPGATYEQYF.

This sequence joins TRBV20-1 and TRBJ2-3; 7 positions agree with TRBD2. The CDR3 is 14 residues long. With V trimmed by 6 bases and J by 2 bases, 8 bases remained unmatched. CDR1 is DFQATT and CDR2 is SNEGSKA in the germline V gene (reference sequence). CDR3 bases: TGCAGTGCCGTAGTCAGCGGGACCACAGATACGCAGTATTTT. Amino acid sequence: CSAVVSGTTDTQYF.

The gene calls are TRBV27 and TRBJ2-5; D is undetermined. Trimming took off 6 bases at V and 1 base at J, with 15 bases between the two ends. The CDR3 has 15 amino acids. Germline CDR1 is MNHEY and CDR2 is SMNVEV (reference sequence). CDR3 amino acids: CASSRARWGQETQYF. The CDR3 DNA reads TGTGCCAGCAGCCGGGCGCGGTGGGGCCAAGAGACCCAGTACTTC.

The chain has TRBV28 and TRBJ2-7, with D possibly matching TRBD2 (6 bases). CDR3 size: 13 residues. V was shortened by 10 bases and J by 9 bases, with 22 bases between the two germline ends. Germline V lookup: CDR1 MDHEN, CDR2 SYDVKM. CDR3 region: CATLGTDFTSQYF. The CDR3 DNA reads TGTGCCACGCTAGGGACTGACTTTACCTCGCAGTACTTC.

This sequence joins TRBV6-5 and TRBJ2-7; the D gene could be TRBD1 or TRBD2 (5 bases each). Trimming stripped 3 bases from V and 1 base from J, with 13 bases between. The germline CDR1 and CDR2 sequences are MNHEY and SVGAGI. The CDR3 runs 15 residues. The CDR3 is CASSYSQGRSYEQYF. CDR3 in DNA: TGTGCCAGCAGTTATAGCCAGGGACGGTCCTACGAGCAGTACTTC.

The rearrangement links TRBV5-5 to TRBJ1-1, with D maybe TRBD1 (5 bases). Trimming took 0 bases from V and 6 from J, leaving 15 bases between them. The CDR3 runs 15 residues. Germline V gene lookup returns CDR1 SGHKS and CDR2 YYEKEE (reference sequence). The CDR3, as DNA: TGTGCCAGCAGCTTGGGCAGGGCGCGAAGCCCTGAAGCTTTCTTT. Protein: CASSLGRARSPEAFF.

This clonotype has a count of ten or more. The J gene is TRBJ2-3, the V gene TRBV4-1; D ambiguous. The CDR3 contains 14 residues. The germline CDR1 and CDR2 sequences are MGHRA and YSYEKL. V was pared by 1 base and J by 4 bases, with 9 bases between. In DNA, the CDR3 is TGCGCCAGCAGCCAAGTGGGTAACGCAGATACGCAGTATTTT. Translating gives CASSQVGNADTQYF.

This clonotype was observed many times. V and J are TRBV3-1 and TRBJ2-3; D may be TRBD2 (5 bases). Looked up from germline, CDR1 is LGHDT and CDR2 is YNNKEL (reference sequence). The V end was cut by 5 bases, the J end by 6 bases, with 18 bases between. This CDR3 region has 15 residues. The CDR3 DNA reads TGTGCCAGCAGCTTTCGGACCCGTCCGGGGGATACGCAGTATTTT. Its translation is CASSFRTRPGDTQYF.

This clonotype was detected many times. J is TRBJ1-5 and V is TRBV10-3, with TRBD1 as a possible D gene (6 bases). Germline values: CDR1 ENHRY, CDR2 SYGVKD. Deletions cut 5 bases from V and 1 base from J, with 9 bases between. The CDR3 runs 14 residues. The chain's CDR3 is CAISRDTSNQPQHF. CDR3 coding DNA: TGTGCCATCAGTCGGGACACAAGCAATCAGCCCCAGCATTTT.

In this sample, this clonotype turned up many times. The gene calls are TRBV12-3 or TRBV12-4 and TRBJ2-5; 8 bases line up with TRBD2. V was pared by 2 bases and J by 5 bases, with 10 bases of the junction left unmatched. The CDR3 loop spans 16 amino acids. The CDR3 nucleotides are TGTGCCAGCAGTTTATTGGAGAGCGGGAGCGGTGAGACCCAGTACTTC. It is translated as CASSLLESGSGETQYF.

In its sample, this clonotype was seen a few times. The chain's CDR3 is CASSLATLTDTQYF. In nucleotides, the CDR3 is TGCGCCAGCAGCTTGGCCACCCTCACAGATACGCAGTATTTT. The V gene is TRBV5-1, the J gene TRBJ2-3; no firm D call. Deletions cut 0 bases from V and 2 bases from J, with 7 bases between. Per the germline V gene, CDR1 is SGHRS and CDR2 is YFSETQ. The CDR3 has 14 residues. Filled out from reference TRBV5-1 and TRBJ2-3, the complete variable domain reads KAGVTQTPRYLIKTRGQQVTLSCSPISGHRSVSWYQQTPGQGLQFLFEYFSETQRNKGNFPGRFSGRQFSNSRSEMNVSTLELGDSALYLCASSLATLTDTQYFGPGTRLTVL.

This clonotype was seen more than once but under ten times. This chain uses TRBV7-9 with TRBJ1-5; 10 bases map to TRBD1. CDR1 and CDR2 (germline): SEHNR, FQNEAQ (reference sequence). CDR3 length equals 16 residues. V dropped 4 bases and J dropped 7; count of bases not matched to a gene: 10. The CDR3 nucleotides are TGTGCCAGCAGCTGGGGACAGGGGTCTTCGAAACAGCCCCAGCATTTT. Its translation: CASSWGQGSSKQPQHF.

This clonotype was picked up a small number of times. This chain connects TRBV9 to TRBJ1-6; D unresolved. Germline CDR1 is SGDLS and CDR2 is YYNGEE. The CDR3 length is 15 residues. V was clipped by 0 bases and J by 5 bases, with 9 bases between them. CDR3 sequence (DNA): TGTGCCAGCAGCGTAGCAAGTGGTCATAATTCACCCCTCCACTTT. This codes for CASSVASGHNSPLHF. The entire variable domain, with the rest obtained from reference TRBV9 and TRBJ1-6, is as follows: DSGVTQTPKHLITATGQRVTLRCSPRSGDLSVYWYQQSLDQGLQFLIQYYNGEERAKGNILERFSAQQFPDLHSELNLSSLELGDSALYFCASSVASGHNSPLHFGNGTRLTVT.

This clonotype was counted a few times. This rearrangement joins TRBV20-1 to TRBJ1-1, with 9 bases matching TRBD1. V was clipped by 5 bases and J by 5 bases; unmatched bases: 6. This CDR3 has 13 residues. The V gene's germline CDR1 is DFQATT and CDR2 SNEGSKA (reference sequence). The CDR3 protein is CSAGQGPGTEAFF. The CDR3 DNA is TGCAGTGCTGGACAGGGGCCGGGGACTGAAGCTTTCTTT.

This clonotype occurred a few times. The CDR3, as DNA: TGCGCCAGCGCGGGACAGGGCCTAGCAGATACGCAGTATTTT. The encoded protein is CASAGQGLADTQYF. The chain carries TRBV5-1 and TRBJ2-3; 9 bases are shared with TRBD1. The CDR3 sequence is 14 residues long. Germline trimming cut 7 bases from V and 4 bases from J; bases unmatched to any gene: 7. CDR1 and CDR2 (germline): SGHRS, YFSETQ.

This clonotype was seen a few times. The chain recombines TRBV7-2 with TRBJ2-3; 7 positions match TRBD2. Trimming cost V 5 bases and J 2 bases; bases outside gene matches: 7. Germline lookup yields CDR1 SGHTA and CDR2 FQGNSA. This CDR3 spans 15 amino acids. In nucleotides, the CDR3 is TGTGCCAGCAGCCGGACTAGGGAATTCACAGATACGCAGTATTTT. Translation gives CASSRTREFTDTQYF.